The T cell receptor beta chain under discussion was sequenced for a study of T cells after yellow fever vaccination (dated by TCRdb to between 2018 and 2021). At the level of the whole study: Libraries from fractions with low cell numbers were prepared with the SMART-Seq v4 Ultra Low Input RNA kit. Blood was collected at multiple timepoints before and after primary and secondary immunization, and bulk PBMC replicates and cell subsets were isolated. To follow T-cell clones before and after primary and booster YFV17D yellow fever vaccination, bulk TCR alpha and beta repertoires were sequenced over time. Two healthy male donors, one aged 18 to 30 and one aged 30 to 39 years, were included in the cohort.

According to the study, the label for this sample's treatment or condition signals: live attenuated yellow fever vaccine strain. At each blood-draw timepoint, two biological replicates of bulk PBMCs were obtained. A standard Ficoll-Paque protocol was used to isolate PBMCs from peripheral blood. TriZol was used to extract RNA from bulk PBMCs, CD4 and CD8 fractions, and dextramer-positive and dextramer-negative fractions. The full study reports these points: Because abundant contaminating clonotypes from the bulk population could be contained in FACS-sorted repertoires, computational filtering was required. The secondary T-cell response was found to be weaker but faster than the primary response, with a peak reached on day 5 rather than on day 15. Because the study included only two donors, the extent to which the findings can be generalized is limited. A small share of clonotypes occurred in both CD4 and CD8 compartments, likely arising from convergent recombination. Most clones expanded after primary vaccination were re-detected after the booster (96% of CD4 and more than 70% of CD8), suggesting broad memory maintenance.

V loses 0 bases, J loses 5 bases, and the germline ends lie 18 bases apart. Spanning cysteine to phenylalanine, the CDR3 consists of 17 amino acids. Of the read, only the CDR3 DNA is kept; its 51 bases are in frame from base 1. The germline V gene sets CDR1 to LGHNA and CDR2 to YSLEER. The sample holds a few counts of this clonotype. Its antigen has not been determined. The sample holds no much larger clone one base away, and base qualities are not on file. This sample was sequenced with an Illumina NovaSeq 6000. TCR cDNA was synthesized by 5'RACE template switching, through which a universal primer site and unique molecular identifiers were introduced. Priming of cDNA synthesis was performed from both the TCR alpha and TCR beta constant segments. Library amplification involved two PCR steps, and the second step added sample barcodes and sequencing adapters. Sequencing of libraries was done on Illumina HiSeq 2500 (2x100 bp) or NovaSeq (2x150 bp). The paper's processing steps were these. MIGEC was used to demultiplex reads and collapse the reads into UMI consensus sequences, and MiXCR was used for V(D)J alignment. Vaccine-responding clonotypes were defined with edgeR using replicate PBMC samples, requiring FDR below 0.01 and a log2 fold change above 5 up to day 15. Each bulk clonotype received a CD4 or CD8 identity based on whether the sequenced CD4 or CD8 repertoire contained that clonotype at higher abundance. TCRdb handled the public reads itself, with Q25 trimming in fastp and clone calling in MiXCR, and kept productive beta chains. Each record represents a unique CDR3 protein, reported with the most common genes and DNA among its rows. TCRdb's processing, not the authors', yielded these V and J calls. The sample table lists about 320,000 distinct CDR3 sequences, 3.5% to 5% of them with a count of one. Approximately 20% of the sample goes to the ten largest clones.

The chain couples TRBV4-3 to TRBJ2-3; the D segment may tentatively be TRBD1 or TRBD2, each giving 6 matched bases. The clonotype comes from a man in his late teens or twenties who received the YFV17D yellow fever vaccine. The specimen was PBMCs, collected 15 days after the yellow fever booster vaccination. The base sequence is TGCGCCAGCAGCCAAGATCCGCCGGGGGCAGGTAAAGATACGCAGTATTTT. The encoded protein is CASSQDPPGAGKDTQYF.